Below, 18 T cell receptor beta chains from the same sample are listed, as sequenced in a study of beta chain features in type 1 diabetes (dated 2018 in TCRdb). Points the paper makes about the study in general: A moderate but significant shortening of TCRB CDR3 length was observed in type 1 diabetes patients in all four CD4+ subsets.

What these receptors recognize is not known. The library was built by means of the immunoSEQ multiplex PCR assay. The entire amount of isolated RNA was reverse transcribed using the High Capacity cDNA Reverse Transcription Kit, so the sequenced TCRB transcripts were expressed ones. What TCRdb holds here is the immuneACCESS table cut down to in-frame rearrangements. Part of the clones is not present; checked against another copy, under half of the missing clones reflect an unresolved V gene, and the others are unexplained. In this sample the table shows roughly 150,000 clones, roughly 10% of which occur a single time. The top ten clonotypes cover about 0.75% of the sample. The material sequenced was central memory CD4+ T cells from blood. The receptors were sampled from a woman between 25 and 40 years old with type 1 diabetes.

This clone was observed a handful of times. The J gene is TRBJ2-2, the V gene TRBV7-2; D is possibly TRBD2 (6 bases). V was cut by 3 bases and J by 6 bases, with 11 bases left in between. The germline CDR1 and CDR2 sequences are SGHTA and FQGNSA. CDR3 length: 14 amino acids. Written as DNA, the CDR3 is TGTGCCAGCAGCTTTGAATGGGGGGCCGGGGAGCTGTTTTTT. Amino acids: CASSFEWGAGELFF.

This clone has only a few counts. The chain uses TRBV4-1 and TRBJ2-7; 12 bases line up with TRBD2. Losses at the gene ends were 3 bases for V and 3 bases for J; bases not matched to a gene: 3. Germline values: CDR1 MGHRA, CDR2 YSYEKL. The CDR3 runs 15 residues. CDR3 DNA sequence: TGCGCCAGCAGCCAGCCGACTAGCGGGAGCTACGAGCAGTACTTC. As protein: CASSQPTSGSYEQYF.

In this sample, this clone turned up a few times. The CDR3 region is CASSPTGPNTEAFF. The CDR3 nucleotides are TGTGCCAGCAGCCCGACAGGGCCGAACACTGAAGCTTTCTTT. This chain links TRBV7-3 with TRBJ1-1; 7 bases line up with TRBD1. This CDR3 has 14 amino acids. The J segment lost 1 base and the V segment lost 5 bases, leaving 4 bases of the junction unmatched. CDR1 and CDR2 from the germline V gene are SGHTA and FQGTGA.

This clone was detected only once. The J gene is TRBJ1-1, the V gene TRBV6-6, with D possibly matching TRBD1 (5 bases). V dropped 6 bases and J dropped 3 bases, with 11 bases sitting between them. From germline, CDR1 is MNHNY and CDR2 SVGAGI (reference sequence). This CDR3 comprises 13 residues. CDR3 protein: CASSRGGDTEAFF. As DNA, the CDR3 is TGTGCCAGCAGCCGCGGGGGGGACACTGAAGCTTTCTTT.

The rearrangement uses TRBV29-1 and TRBJ2-3, with a weak D call TRBD2 (5 bases). Trimming removed 2 bases from V and 5 bases from J, with 11 bases in between. This CDR3 region has 13 residues. Germline assignment: CDR1 SQVTM and CDR2 ANQGSEA. The CDR3 sequence: CSVESGVEDTQYF. The CDR3 nucleotides read TGCAGCGTTGAAAGCGGCGTGGAAGATACGCAGTATTTT.

This clone occurred many times. This chain uses TRBV7-2 with TRBJ2-1; TRBD1 agrees at 9 bases. The germline gives CDR1 SGHTA, CDR2 FQGNSA. The trim removed 6 bases at V and 3 bases at J, leaving 12 bases unmatched. The CDR3 contains 17 residues. In DNA form, the CDR3 reads TGTGCCAGCAGAGGACTACAGGGGGCGGGGGTCTACAATGAGCAGTTCTTC. Amino acids: CASRGLQGAGVYNEQFF.

The chain recombines TRBV20-1 with TRBJ1-2, with a possible D match to TRBD1 (5 bases). Germline CDR1 reads DFQATT; CDR2 reads SNEGSKA (reference sequence). CDR3 length: 11 amino acids. V was trimmed by 3 bases and J by 8 bases, leaving 10 bases between them. The CDR3 loop is CSARTGGGYTF. In nucleotides, the CDR3 is TGCAGTGCTAGGACGGGGGGAGGCTACACCTTC.

This clone has a handful of counts. The V call is TRBV7-2, the J call TRBJ2-7, with 10 positions matching TRBD1. CDR1 and CDR2 from the germline V gene are SGHTA and FQGNSA. J lost 4 bases, V lost 4 bases, and 4 bases had no gene match. The CDR3 is 14 amino acids. CDR3 loop: CASSSGQGGYEQYF. CDR3 DNA: TGTGCCAGCAGCTCCGGACAGGGGGGGTACGAGCAGTACTTC. The whole variable domain, filled in from reference TRBV7-2 and TRBJ2-7, reads GAGVSQSPSNKVTEKGKDVELRCDPISGHTALYWYRQSLGQGLEFLIYFQGNSAPDKSGLPSDRFSAERTGGSVSTLTIQRTQQEDSAVYLCASSSGQGGYEQYFGPGTRLTVT.

The genes are TRBV6-1 and TRBJ2-1; 8 nucleotides align to TRBD1. Germline CDR1 and CDR2: MNHNS and SASEGT. After removal of 2 bases from V and 1 base from J, the junction contained 13 bases not matched to a gene. The CDR3 loop spans 19 amino acids. The CDR3 loop reads CASSESWRDRMISYNEQFF. The DNA of the CDR3 is TGTGCCAGCAGTGAATCATGGAGGGACAGGATGATTTCCTACAATGAGCAGTTCTTC.

The V gene is TRBV14, the J gene TRBJ2-1; TRBD2 matches at 7 bases. V dropped 4 bases and J dropped 7; count of bases not matched to a gene: 16. CDR1 is SGHDN and CDR2 is FVKESK in the germline V gene. The CDR3 totals 17 residues. In DNA form, the CDR3 reads TGTGCCAGCAGCCCTCTTGGGGCGGGAGCCTACGGGAATGAGCAGTTCTTC. Encoded protein: CASSPLGAGAYGNEQFF.

The gene calls are TRBV10-1 and TRBJ2-3, with TRBD2 matching 10 bases. Germline V gives CDR1 WNHNN, CDR2 SYGVQD (reference sequence). The junction had 2 bases not matched to a gene; V was cut back by 5 bases and J by 0 bases. The CDR3 length is 15 residues. The CDR3 region has the DNA TGCGCCAGCAGTTCTAGCGGGAGTAGCACAGATACGCAGTATTTT. Encoded protein: CASSSSGSSTDTQYF.

The chain's CDR3 is CASSLKAGGNNEQFF. The CDR3, as DNA: TGTGCCAGCAGTTTAAAAGCGGGAGGTAACAATGAGCAGTTCTTC. The chain is built from TRBV28 and TRBJ2-1, with 9 bases matching TRBD2. The CDR3 contains 15 residues. The V and J ends lost 2 bases and 5 bases, in that order; junction bases with no gene match: 4. Germline V gene sequence: CDR1 MDHEN, CDR2 SYDVKM.

This clone turned up a few times. The chain links TRBV5-4 to TRBJ1-1; tentatively, D is TRBD1 (6 bases). This CDR3 contains 16 residues. Germline V CDR1 and CDR2: SGHNT, YYREEE (reference sequence). V gave up 4 bases and J gave up 1 base, with 17 bases separating them. In DNA, the CDR3 is TGTGCCAGCAGCAAGACAGGACCCCACCAGAACACTGAAGCTTTCTTT. Amino acids: CASSKTGPHQNTEAFF.

In its sample, this clone was seen a few times. The CDR3, as DNA: TGTGCCAGCAGCCCGGGACAGGGTCAAGAGACCCAGTACTTC. Protein: CASSPGQGQETQYF. The V call is TRBV5-4, the J call TRBJ2-5; the match to TRBD1 covers 9 bases. Germline CDR1 and CDR2: SGHNT and YYREEE (reference sequence). This CDR3 contains 14 residues. J lost 2 bases, V lost 4 bases, and 3 bases had no gene match.

The V call is TRBV29-1, the J call TRBJ1-2, with 7 bases that match TRBD1. V dropped 7 bases and J dropped 6; count of bases not matched to a gene: 14. The CDR3 totals 14 residues. Germline assignment: CDR1 SQVTM and CDR2 ANQGSEA. CDR3: CSASPRQGRDGYTF. The CDR3 DNA is TGCAGCGCTTCTCCGCGACAGGGCAGAGATGGCTACACCTTC. The full variable domain, its missing parts supplied by reference TRBV29-1 and TRBJ1-2, is SAVISQKPSRDICQRGTSLTIQCQVDSQVTMMFWYRQQPGQSLTLIATANQGSEATYESGFVIDKFPISRPNLTFSTLTVSNMSPEDSSIYLCSASPRQGRDGYTFGSGTRLTVV.

This clone showed up just a few times. The gene calls are TRBV9 and TRBJ2-1; 8 bases agree with TRBD2. This CDR3 region has 13 residues. Looked up from germline, CDR1 is SGDLS and CDR2 is YYNGEE. With V trimmed by 4 bases and J by 9 bases, 6 bases remained unmatched. CDR3 DNA sequence: TGTGCCAGCAGCCAGCAGCGGGAGACTGAGCAGTTCTTC. This gives the protein CASSQQRETEQFF.

The chain combines TRBV28 with TRBJ1-1; tentatively, D is TRBD1 (6 bases). Between the trimmed V and J ends, which lost 2 bases and 3 bases, there was a span of 10 bases. CDR1 MDHEN and CDR2 SYDVKM come from the germline V gene. The CDR3 has 14 amino acids. CDR3 coding DNA: TGTGCCAGCAGTTTACCCACAGGGTACACTGAAGCTTTCTTT. Protein: CASSLPTGYTEAFF.

The chain couples TRBV27 to TRBJ2-6, with 9 bases aligning to TRBD1. The V and J ends lost 2 bases and 0 bases, in that order; junction bases with no gene match: 5. Germline V lookup: CDR1 MNHEY, CDR2 SMNVEV (reference sequence). CDR3 length: 18 residues. The CDR3 spells CASSLGTGLLSGANVLTF. The CDR3 DNA is TGTGCCAGCAGTTTAGGGACAGGGCTGCTCTCTGGGGCCAACGTCCTGACTTTC.